The entry that follows covers one TCR beta chain sequence. The CDR3 totals 15 residues. Germline CDR1 and CDR2: SGHDN and FVKESK. V lost 4 bases, J lost 0 bases, and 6 bases stayed unmatched. This record belongs to a study of spatial heterogeneity in lung cancer. Study in general: Fewer alpha-chain than beta-chain sequences were consistently detected. The library had UMIs, and each TCR and UMI pair averaged more than ten raw reads.

The sample's time point: sample taken at primary tumor resection. Whole RNA obtained from tumor, nontumor lung or frozen PBMC underwent sequencing without sorting. TCRdb passed the 5' RACE reads through MiXCR, listing each CDR3 protein once. The data show roughly 40,000 distinct CDR3 sequences, with 6.5% to 8% seen just once and 35% to 55% held by the top ten. This chain connects TRBV14 to TRBJ2-7; TRBD1 matches at 7 bases. This TCR came from a female donor with early-stage non-small cell lung cancer. Sequenced material: PBMCs, taken at surgery. CDR3 sequence (DNA): TGTGCCAGCAGCCCTACCGGGACAGCCTCCTACGAGCAGTACTTC. Residues: CASSPTGTASYEQYF.